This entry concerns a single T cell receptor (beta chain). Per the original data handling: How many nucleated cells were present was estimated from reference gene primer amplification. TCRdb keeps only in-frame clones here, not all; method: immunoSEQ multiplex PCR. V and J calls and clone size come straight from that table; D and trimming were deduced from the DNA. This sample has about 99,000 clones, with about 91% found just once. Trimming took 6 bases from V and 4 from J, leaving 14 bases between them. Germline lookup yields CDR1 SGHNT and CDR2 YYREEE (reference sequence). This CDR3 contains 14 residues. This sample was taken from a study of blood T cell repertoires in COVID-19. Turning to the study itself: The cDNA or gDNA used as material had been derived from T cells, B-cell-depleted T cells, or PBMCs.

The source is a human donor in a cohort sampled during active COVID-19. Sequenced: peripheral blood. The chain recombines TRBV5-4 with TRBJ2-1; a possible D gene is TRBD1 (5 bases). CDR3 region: CASNLHAGYNEQFF. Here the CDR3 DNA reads TGTGCCAGCAACCTGCATGCAGGGTACAATGAGCAGTTCTTC.